This T cell receptor beta chain was documented in a study of regulatory T cells in long-lasting Graves disease. CDR3-region Arm-PCR and iRepertoire HTBI primers produced the TCR beta libraries. Each CDR3 protein is one row after TCRdb ran MiXCR on the multiplex PCR reads. The data hold roughly 510,000 distinct CDR3 sequences, with about 16% observed a single time. Trimming shortened V by 2 bases and J by 4 bases, and 14 bases separated the two germline ends. This CDR3 has 16 amino acids. The germline CDR1 and CDR2 sequences are LNHNV and YYDKDF (reference sequence). The time point here: newly diagnosed GD, antithyroid drugs for less than 3 months. Extracted RNA from PBMCs served as the source of the TCR library. A remark on this clonotype: This sequence may be a read error, since a much larger clone differs from it by one base.

This sample was shared with a second study, whose subject was T cells in Graves' hyperthyroidism and ophthalmopathy. As that report states: Diagnoses were made from clinical symptoms, serum measures (thyroxine and TRAb), thyroid ultrasound and orbital computed tomography. The HTBI primer set was used in a first-round RT-PCR of the TCR CDR3.

Sequencing was performed on peripheral blood mononuclear cells (PBMCs), taken at new diagnosis, from a patient treated with antithyroid drugs. This TCR came from a man aged 18 to 35 with Graves disease. This rearrangement joins TRBV15 to TRBJ1-4, with D perhaps matching TRBD1 (5 bases). The CDR3 here is CATSRNAGPNNEKLFF. In DNA, the CDR3 is TGTGCCACCAGCAGAAATGCGGGACCGAATAATGAAAAACTGTTTTTT.